This is a list of T cell receptor beta chains from one sample in a study of shared clonotypes between healthy human individuals. TCRdb keeps only in-frame clones here, not all; method: immunoSEQ multiplex PCR. In the table there are fewer than 1 million clones, 90% to 98% of which are singletons. Sequenced input: naive CD8+ T cells sorted from blood. The source is a man aged 25 to 45 in good health. Both conserved end residues are part of each CDR3. The order of the fields is V gene, J gene, clone size, D gene, CDR3 DNA, CDR3 protein. A D gene is named only where the DNA matches it firmly. Size tells how often a clone was seen (once, few, many) or the class of an expanded clone, and some rows leave it out.

TRBV5-6,TRBJ1-1,NA,NA,TGTGCCAGCAGCCCGGGTTGGGGAGGGTCAACTGAAGCTTTCTTT,CASSPGWGGSTEAFF
TRBV7-9,TRBJ1-1,NA,NA,TGTGCCAGCAACCCCCCGTCTCACCTTGGTGACCGAACTGAAGCTTTCTTT,CASNPPSHLGDRTEAFF
TRBV7-6,TRBJ2-7,NA,NA,TGTGCCAGCAGCCAAAACAGCTACGAGCAGTACTTC,CASSQNSYEQYF
TRBV7-9,TRBJ1-2,few,TRBD1,TGTGCCAGCAGCTTAACAGGGGGTGTGGACTATGGCTACACCTTC,CASSLTGGVDYGYTF
TRBV2,TRBJ2-3,NA,TRBD1,TGTGCCAGCAGGACAGGGGTCTCCTCCCACACAGATACGCAGTATTTT,CASRTGVSSHTDTQYF
TRBV27,TRBJ2-5,NA,TRBD2,TGTGCCAGCAGTCGACGGGAGGTTAGTGGAGAGACCCAGTACTTC,CASSRREVSGETQYF
TRBV7-9,TRBJ1-3,once,TRBD1,TGTGCCAGCAGCTTGAATACAGGGGGTTTCTCTGGAAACACCATATATTTT,CASSLNTGGFSGNTIYF
TRBV5-1,TRBJ2-7,NA,NA,TGCGCCAGCAGCTTGGGACAGAGGACCTACGAGCAGTACTTC,CASSLGQRTYEQYF
TRBV7-8,TRBJ2-3,NA,TRBD2,TGTGCCAGCAGCCCCAGAGGTCTAGCGGGAGGTGGCGCAGATACGCAGTATTTT,CASSPRGLAGGGADTQYF
TRBV7-7,TRBJ2-1,NA,NA,TGTGCCAGCAGCTTAGCGTTGGGGGCTAATGAGCAGTTCTTC,CASSLALGANEQFF
TRBV6-1,TRBJ2-3,NA,TRBD1,TGTGCCAGCAGTGTCAACAATGGGGCTTTGACAGGGACAGATACGCAGTATTTT,CASSVNNGALTGTDTQYF
TRBV7-8,TRBJ2-1,NA,NA,TGTGCCAGCAGCCCTCCACTAGAGAATGAGCAGTTCTTC,CASSPPLENEQFF
TRBV5-4,TRBJ2-1,NA,NA,TGTGCCAGCAGCCCGGTAAAGGGGTCCTACAATGAGCAGTTCTTC,CASSPVKGSYNEQFF
TRBV7-9,TRBJ2-1,NA,TRBD2,TGTGCCAGCAGCTCCCTACGACTAGCGCCCGGCTCCTACAATGAGCAGTTCTTC,CASSSLRLAPGSYNEQFF
TRBV7-8,TRBJ2-7,NA,NA,TGTGCCAGCAGCTTAAGCGGGTGGTCCGGCTACGAGCAGTACTTC,CASSLSGWSGYEQYF
TRBV27,TRBJ2-4,once,TRBD2,TGTGCCAGCAGTGTAATAGCGGGATCGAACATTCAGTACTTC,CASSVIAGSNIQYF
TRBV7-2,TRBJ2-1,NA,TRBD2,TGTGCCAGCAGCAAGGGGACTAGCGGGAGGTTGAATGAGCAGTTCTTC,CASSKGTSGRLNEQFF
TRBV19,TRBJ2-3,NA,NA,TGTGCCAGTAGTATGGCGGCGACAGCCCGCACAGATACGCAGTATTTT,CASSMAATARTDTQYF
TRBV29-1,TRBJ2-7,NA,NA,TGCAGCGTTGAAGACAGGGGCCACTACGAGCAGTACTTC,CSVEDRGHYEQYF
TRBV9,TRBJ2-5,NA,TRBD2,TGTGCCAGCAGCGTCTACGGGGGGGCCGGAGAGACCCAGTACTTC,CASSVYGGAGETQYF
TRBV5-5,TRBJ1-1,NA,TRBD1,TGTGCCAGCAGGGGACAGGGGGGGGCTGAAGCTTTCTTT,CASRGQGGAEAFF
TRBV2,TRBJ2-1,NA,TRBD2,TGTGCCGGCCGACTAGCGGGAGGGACTGTGCAGTTCTTC,CAGRLAGGTVQFF
TRBV15,TRBJ2-7,NA,NA,TGTGCCACCAGCAGAACCCCGGCAGGGACGGACGAGCAGTACTTC,CATSRTPAGTDEQYF
TRBV13,TRBJ2-7,NA,TRBD2,TGTGCCAGCCGGACTAGCGGGACGTCCTACGAGCAGTACTTC,CASRTSGTSYEQYF
TRBV7-2,TRBJ2-1,NA,TRBD1,TGTGCCAGCAGTTCCGGGACAGGGGCCTACAATGAGCAGTTCTTC,CASSSGTGAYNEQFF
TRBV28,TRBJ1-1,NA,NA,TGTGCCAGCAGTCCTGGTGGGCTTACTAACACTGAAGCTTTCTTT,CASSPGGLTNTEAFF
TRBV6-5,TRBJ2-7,NA,NA,TGTGCCAGCAGTTACGGCCTTATCTCCTACGAGCAGTACTTC,CASSYGLISYEQYF
TRBV28,TRBJ2-7,NA,TRBD2,TGTGCCAGCAGTTTACAGCGGGAGGCTTCCTACGAGCAGTACTTC,CASSLQREASYEQYF
TRBV27,TRBJ1-1,NA,NA,TGTGCCAGCAGTTTAAGCCGAGTGGTAGGCGCTGAAGCTTTCTTT,CASSLSRVVGAEAFF
TRBV7-9,TRBJ2-5,NA,NA,TGTGCCAGCAGTTTGTCGACAGTCCCGCAAGAGACCCAGTACTTC,CASSLSTVPQETQYF
TRBV7-9,TRBJ2-4,NA,NA,TGTGCCAGCAGCTCCATGACAGGACTAGCCAAAAACATTCAGTACTTC,CASSSMTGLAKNIQYF
TRBV10-1,TRBJ2-7,NA,NA,TGCGCCAGCAGTGAGTCGACACGGGACTACGAGCAGTACTTC,CASSESTRDYEQYF
TRBV9,TRBJ2-1,NA,TRBD2,TGTGCCAGCAGTGTCGAACTAGCGGGAAGTAGAGGAGAGCAGTTCTTC,CASSVELAGSRGEQFF
TRBV4-1,TRBJ1-1,NA,NA,TGCGCCAGCAGCCAAGCGGATGAAGCTTTCTTT,CASSQADEAFF
TRBV12-5,TRBJ1-1,NA,NA,TGTGCTAGTGGGGGGTTAGGGGGTGAAGCTTTCTTT,CASGGLGGEAFF
TRBV9,TRBJ1-2,NA,NA,TGTGCCAGCAGCCACTATACGGGACCCCGAGGGGTCGCTAACTATGGCTACACCTTC,CASSHYTGPRGVANYGYTF
TRBV7-2,TRBJ2-5,NA,NA,TGTGCCGGCCGCGGGGCGGTGTACCAAGAGACCCAGTACTTC,CAGRGAVYQETQYF
TRBV28,TRBJ1-5,once,NA,TGTGCCAGCAGAGCAGCCACCTCCCGACGTCCCCAGCATTTT,CASRAATSRRPQHF
TRBV15,TRBJ2-1,NA,TRBD2,TGTGCCACCAGCAGGGCACTAGCGGGCGGGATCTACAATGAGCAGTTCTTC,CATSRALAGGIYNEQFF
TRBV2,TRBJ2-7,NA,TRBD1,TGTGCCAGCAGTCCCGGGACAGTCACCTACGAGCAGTACTTC,CASSPGTVTYEQYF
TRBV28,TRBJ2-7,NA,TRBD2,TGTGCCAGCATGACCGGGCTAGCGGGGACCTACGAGCAGTACTTC,CASMTGLAGTYEQYF